This T cell receptor beta chain came from a study of brain T cells in children with intractable seizures. The CDR3 runs to 15 residues. The V segment lost 7 bases and the J segment 6 bases; nucleotides outside the gene matches: 13. The germline V gene has CDR1 MNHEY and CDR2 SVGAGI. The sequenced cases were selected for having the highest brain T cell transcript signatures. Before surgery, patients took at least one anti-epileptic drug. The protocol was immunoSEQ multiplex PCR, while the TCRdb copy is restricted to in-frame clones and leaves out a portion. The sample shows approximately 60,000 clones, roughly 95% of them seen only once. Concerning this clone: Its target is not known.

Study outcomes and limitations: Clones missing pre-surgery may reflect undersampling of that blood sample. HCMV serostatus was not known, and viral specificity came from CDR3 similarity only.

The chain links TRBV6-5 to TRBJ2-7; 9 nucleotides agree with TRBD2. The material was peripheral blood, obtained at surgery. The receptor comes from a boy less than two years old with focal cortical dysplasia and intractable seizures. The CDR3 loop is CASTSSAGGPSEQYF. The CDR3 nucleotides read TGTGCCAGCACCTCCTCGGCGGGAGGGCCCTCCGAGCAGTACTTC.